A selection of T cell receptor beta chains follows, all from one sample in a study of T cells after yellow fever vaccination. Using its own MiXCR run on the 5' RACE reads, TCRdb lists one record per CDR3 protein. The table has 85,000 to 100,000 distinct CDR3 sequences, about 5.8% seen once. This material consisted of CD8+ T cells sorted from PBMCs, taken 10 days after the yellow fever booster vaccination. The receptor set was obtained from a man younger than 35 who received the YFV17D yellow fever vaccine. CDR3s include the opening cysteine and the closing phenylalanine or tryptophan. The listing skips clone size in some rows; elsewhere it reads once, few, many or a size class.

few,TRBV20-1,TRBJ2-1,CSATKVTGGLFSNEQFF
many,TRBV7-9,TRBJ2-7,CASSRDSHEQYF
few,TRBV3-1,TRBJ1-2,CASSPRHQGEGDGYTF
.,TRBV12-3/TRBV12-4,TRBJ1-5,CASRPGDQPQHF
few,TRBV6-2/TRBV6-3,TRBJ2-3,CASSYVGGADTQYF
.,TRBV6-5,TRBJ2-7,CASSSEQAYTYEQYF
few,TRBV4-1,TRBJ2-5,CASSPTAQETQYF
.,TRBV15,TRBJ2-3,CATSPAGTVSTDTQYF
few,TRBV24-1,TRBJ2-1,CATRGQGLGGEQFF
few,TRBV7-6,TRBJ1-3,CASSPRHDSGNTIYF
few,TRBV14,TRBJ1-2,CASSQVTDDYGYTF
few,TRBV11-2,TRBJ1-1,CASSPRTGANTEAFF
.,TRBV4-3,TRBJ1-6,CASRTRLQGIRSPLHF
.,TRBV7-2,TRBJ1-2,CASSQLILRQGVNYGYTF
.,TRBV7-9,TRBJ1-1,CASSSTTGGTEAFF
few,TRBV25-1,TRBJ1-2,CASISTTGTSYGYTF
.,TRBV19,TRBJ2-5,CASSPTGTSGQETQHF
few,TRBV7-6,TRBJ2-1,CASRSRGQGNEQFF
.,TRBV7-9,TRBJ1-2,CASSFGTGDFGYGYTF
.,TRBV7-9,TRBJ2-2,CASSLVSHSNTGELFF
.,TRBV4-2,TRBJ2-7,CASSQEVPTYEQYF
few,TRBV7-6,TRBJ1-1,CASSLGVLNTEAFF
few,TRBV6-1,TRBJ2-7,CASKDPPGINEQYF
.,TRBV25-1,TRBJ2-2,CASSGGIWELFF
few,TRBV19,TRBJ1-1,CASSLGGQKAFF
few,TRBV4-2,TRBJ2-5,CASSQDRGERFETQYF
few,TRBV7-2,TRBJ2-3,CASSAGLGVPDTQYF
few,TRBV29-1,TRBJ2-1,CSVLYRNLRDEQFF
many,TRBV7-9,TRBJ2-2,CASSRPGENTGELFF
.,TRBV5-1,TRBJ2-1,CASSFGPSNEQFF
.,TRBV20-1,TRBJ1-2,CSARDGTGTGFGEGYTF
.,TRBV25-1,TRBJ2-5,CASSDLDSEGYF
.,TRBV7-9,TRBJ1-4,CASSPQAFVNEKLFF
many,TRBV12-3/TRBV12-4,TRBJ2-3,CASSLNPGADTQYF
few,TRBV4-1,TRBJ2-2,CASSQEPGLGELFF
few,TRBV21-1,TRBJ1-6,CASSNGAGVQRLNSPLHF
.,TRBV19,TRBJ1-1,CASGDLMNTEAFF
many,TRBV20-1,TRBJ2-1,CSARDFPARYNEQFF
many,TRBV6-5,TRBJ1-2,CASSLQGAYGYTF
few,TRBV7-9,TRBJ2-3,CASSWPGGVSTDTQYF